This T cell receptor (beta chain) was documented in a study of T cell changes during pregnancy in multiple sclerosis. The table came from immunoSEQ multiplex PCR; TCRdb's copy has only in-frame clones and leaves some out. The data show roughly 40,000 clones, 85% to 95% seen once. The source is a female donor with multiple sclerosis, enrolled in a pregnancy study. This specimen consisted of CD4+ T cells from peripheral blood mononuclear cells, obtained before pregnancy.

The CDR3 sequence is CASSFEGGLGAKNIQYF. The CDR3 DNA reads TGTGCCAGCAGCTTTGAGGGGGGGCTCGGAGCCAAAAACATTCAGTACTTC. The chain recombines TRBV7-2 with TRBJ2-4; D might be TRBD2 (7 bases). Germline CDR1 and CDR2: SGHTA and FQGNSA. V lost 3 bases and J lost 0, with 15 bases in between. The CDR3 covers 17 residues.